Listed below are T cell receptor beta chains from one sample, sequenced in a study of blood T cell repertoires in COVID-19. Using immunoSEQ multiplex PCR, the repertoire was profiled, and TCRdb retains in-frame clones only, with some absent. In the table there are 250,000 to 350,000 clones, approximately 90% of which are singletons. The material sequenced was peripheral blood. The source of these receptors is a woman aged 55-69 years with acute or convalescent COVID-19. CDR3s include the opening cysteine and the closing phenylalanine or tryptophan. D genes are given only for firm matches. Only some rows state a clone size, as once, few, many or a class for expanded clones.

J gene: TRBJ2-3; D gene: NA; clone size: NA; V gene: TRBV2; CDR3 DNA: TGTGCCAGCAGTGCCACTAGTCGAGCTACGCAGTATTTT; CDR3 protein: CASSATSRATQYF
J gene: TRBJ2-7; D gene: TRBD1; clone size: NA; V gene: TRBV7-9; CDR3 DNA: TGTGCCAGCAGAACCGGACAGGGGGCCTACGAGCAGTACTTC; CDR3 protein: CASRTGQGAYEQYF
J gene: TRBJ2-1; D gene: NA; clone size: NA; V gene: TRBV9; CDR3 DNA: TGTGCCAGCAGCGTAGCGCCGGATCGTTCTATACAGAATGAGCAGTTCTTC; CDR3 protein: CASSVAPDRSIQNEQFF
J gene: TRBJ2-6; D gene: NA; clone size: NA; V gene: TRBV7-8; CDR3 DNA: TGTGCCAGCAGCTCCGGACTTTCTGGGGCCAACGTCCTGACTTTC; CDR3 protein: CASSSGLSGANVLTF
J gene: TRBJ2-5; D gene: TRBD2; clone size: many; V gene: TRBV30; CDR3 DNA: TGTGCCTGGAGTGTACAGCGGGGGAGAGGAGAGACCCAGTACTTC; CDR3 protein: CAWSVQRGRGETQYF
J gene: TRBJ2-1; D gene: NA; clone size: NA; V gene: TRBV7-2; CDR3 DNA: TGTGCCAGCAGCTTAGGGCCCGAGCAGTTCTTC; CDR3 protein: CASSLGPEQFF
J gene: TRBJ2-1; D gene: TRBD2; clone size: NA; V gene: TRBV7-8; CDR3 DNA: TGTGCCAGCAGGCAGAAAGCTAGCGGGGGGAATGAGCAGTTCTTC; CDR3 protein: CASRQKASGGNEQFF
J gene: TRBJ2-7; D gene: NA; clone size: NA; V gene: TRBV7-6; CDR3 DNA: TGTGCCAGCAGCGGAAGACAGGTAGAGGGCTACGAGCAGTACTTC; CDR3 protein: CASSGRQVEGYEQYF
J gene: TRBJ2-7; D gene: NA; clone size: NA; V gene: TRBV4-1; CDR3 DNA: TGCGCCAGCAGCCATCCCACAGGGTTGGGCTACGAGCAGTACTTC; CDR3 protein: CASSHPTGLGYEQYF
J gene: TRBJ2-2; D gene: TRBD2; clone size: once; V gene: TRBV7-8; CDR3 DNA: TGTGCCAGCAGCTTAGGACTAGCGGGGGGGCCGTTCACCGGGGAGCTGTTTTTT; CDR3 protein: CASSLGLAGGPFTGELFF
J gene: TRBJ2-2; D gene: TRBD2; clone size: few; V gene: TRBV9; CDR3 DNA: TGTGCCAGCACCCTCAGCGGGGGCCCCCGGGGGACCGGGGAGCTGTTTTTT; CDR3 protein: CASTLSGGPRGTGELFF
J gene: TRBJ2-7; D gene: TRBD2; clone size: NA; V gene: TRBV18; CDR3 DNA: TGTGCCAGCTCACCACTAATAGCGGGATTCTCCGAGCAGTACTTC; CDR3 protein: CASSPLIAGFSEQYF
J gene: TRBJ1-1; D gene: TRBD1; clone size: NA; V gene: TRBV5-5; CDR3 DNA: TGTGCCAGCAGACGGGACAGGGTGGGGAACACTGAAGCTTTCTTT; CDR3 protein: CASRRDRVGNTEAFF
J gene: TRBJ1-1; D gene: NA; clone size: NA; V gene: TRBV6-2/TRBV6-3; CDR3 DNA: TGTGCCAGCAGCCCCGAGGGAACTGAAGCTTTCTTT; CDR3 protein: CASSPEGTEAFF
J gene: TRBJ1-2; D gene: TRBD1; clone size: few; V gene: TRBV28; CDR3 DNA: TGTGCCAGCAGTGTCGGACAGGGGCGGTACGGCTACACCTTC; CDR3 protein: CASSVGQGRYGYTF
J gene: TRBJ1-1; D gene: NA; clone size: NA; V gene: TRBV30; CDR3 DNA: TGTGCCTGGAGTGCCGGTCGGTCGAACACTGAAGCTTTCTTT; CDR3 protein: CAWSAGRSNTEAFF
J gene: TRBJ1-2; D gene: TRBD1; clone size: NA; V gene: TRBV23-1; CDR3 DNA: TGCGCCAGCAAGGGACAGCGCTATGGCTACACCTTC; CDR3 protein: CASKGQRYGYTF
J gene: TRBJ2-7; D gene: NA; clone size: NA; V gene: TRBV5-4; CDR3 DNA: TGTGCCAGCAGCCATGCTACTTACGAGCAGTACTTC; CDR3 protein: CASSHATYEQYF
J gene: TRBJ2-7; D gene: TRBD1; clone size: NA; V gene: TRBV9; CDR3 DNA: TGTGCCAGCAGCGCACACAGGGGTTCTAGCGAGCAGTACTTC; CDR3 protein: CASSAHRGSSEQYF